One and the same sample provided the 30 T cell receptor beta chains below, sequenced in a study of vaccination and CD4 T cells after COVID-19 (dated by TCRdb to the early 2020s). The sample's treatment or condition, from its label and the paper: roughly 11-day PBMC culture with coronavirus spike peptide pools or control peptides (ViraFEST assay). Receptor libraries were prepared by PCR. Sequencing was performed on an Illumina iSeq 100. At the Johns Hopkins FTIC core, DNA from the cultured CD4+ T cells underwent TCR sequencing with the Oncomine TCR Beta short-read assay. TCRdb's own reprocessing of the public reads used fastp at Q25 and MiXCR and kept productive beta chains. CDR3 protein sequences are deduplicated, and each keeps its most common genes and DNA. The sample contains about 18,000 distinct CDR3 sequences, roughly 50% of them found a single time. The top ten clonotypes cover roughly 6.2% of the sample.

These receptors' targets are unknown. The source material was CD4+ T cells from blood, cultured in vitro. These TCRs come from a human donor who had recovered from COVID-19.

The sample holds a few counts of this clonotype. The J gene is TRBJ2-7, the V gene TRBV11-2; D not resolved. There are 12 residues in the CDR3. CDR1 is SGHAT, CDR2 FQNNGV, per germline. V shed 5 bases and J shed 3 bases, with 8 bases lying between them. CDR3 loop: CASSLNSYEQYF. The CDR3 DNA reads TGTGCCAGCAGCCTCAACAGCTACGAGCAGTACTTC.

The rearrangement links TRBV2 to TRBJ2-7; the D is unclear. This CDR3 spans 11 amino acids. Germline CDR1 is SNHLY and CDR2 is FYNNEI. V lost 4 bases and J 4 bases, leaving 5 bases between the germline ends. CDR3 bases: TGTGCCAGCAGTGTGGGTTACGAGCAGTACTTC. Its protein is CASSVGYEQYF.

This rearrangement joins TRBV28 to TRBJ2-7; 10 nucleotides line up with TRBD2. After removal of 6 bases from V and 4 bases from J, the junction contained 9 bases not matched to a gene. CDR1 is MDHEN and CDR2 is SYDVKM in the germline V gene. CDR3 size: 15 residues. The CDR3 bases are TGTGCCAGCAGCCTCCCTAGCGGGGGTTATTACGAGCAGTACTTC. Its translation is CASSLPSGGYYEQYF.

CDR3 DNA sequence: TGTGCCAGCAGTGACCGGCGGAGCCTAAACACCATATATTTT. It encodes CASSDRRSLNTIYF. The chain is built from TRBV25-1 and TRBJ1-3; D gene ambiguous. In germline, CDR1 is MGHDK, CDR2 SYGVNS. V was clipped by 3 bases and J by 6 bases, with 12 bases between them. The CDR3 consists of 14 residues. The variable domain in full, completed from reference TRBV25-1 and TRBJ1-3, reads EADIYQTPRYLVIGTGKKITLECSQTMGHDKMYWYQQDPGMELHLIHYSYGVNSTEKGDLSSESTVSRIRTEHFPLTLESARPSHTSQYLCASSDRRSLNTIYFGEGSWLTVV.

This clonotype came up a few times. The chain combines TRBV25-1 with TRBJ2-3; D could derive from TRBD1 or TRBD2 (6 bases each). Germline-derived CDR1 and CDR2 are MGHDK and SYGVNS. The V end lost 3 bases, the J end lost 5 bases, and 12 bases lay between the germline ends. The CDR3 covers 14 residues. This CDR3 is CASSDGRGGDTQYF. CDR3 bases: TGTGCCAGCAGTGACGGGAGAGGGGGAGATACGCAGTATTTT.

This chain links TRBV2 with TRBJ1-2, with D perhaps matching TRBD1 (5 bases). Trimming took 1 base from V and 10 from J, leaving 7 bases between them. The length of the CDR3 is 11 residues. From germline, CDR1 is SNHLY and CDR2 FYNNEI. CDR3 sequence: CASSEGQIYTF. The DNA for the CDR3 is TGTGCCAGCAGTGAAGGACAGATCTACACCTTC.

The chain combines TRBV19 with TRBJ1-6; possibly TRBD1 for D (5 bases). The germline V gene has CDR1 LNHDA and CDR2 SQIVND (reference sequence). CDR3 size: 15 residues. V dropped 5 bases and J dropped 7 bases, with 15 bases sitting between them. The CDR3 DNA sequence: TGTGCCAGTAGTTATTCCCGGGACCCCAATTCACCCCTCCACTTT. It yields the protein CASSYSRDPNSPLHF.

This clonotype showed up just a few times. This chain connects TRBV30 to TRBJ1-2, with TRBD1 identical over 7 bases. With V trimmed by 2 bases and J by 1 base, 4 bases remained unmatched. The CDR3 extends over 14 amino acids. Germline V gene data show CDR1 as GTSNPN and CDR2 as SVGIG (reference sequence). In DNA, the CDR3 is TGTGCCTGGAGTTTGAACAGGGGTAACTATGGCTACACCTTC. Translating it yields CAWSLNRGNYGYTF. The full variable domain, completed using reference TRBV30 and TRBJ1-2, is SQTIHQWPATLVQPVGSPLSLECTVEGTSNPNLYWYRQAAGRGLQLLFYSVGIGQISSEVPQNLSASRPQDRQFILSSKKLLLSDSGFYLCAWSLNRGNYGYTFGSGTRLTVV.

There are a few counts of this clonotype. The rearrangement joins TRBV11-2 to TRBJ1-1; 9 bases are shared with TRBD1. There are 17 residues in the CDR3. Germline CDR1 SGHAT, CDR2 FQNNGV. V was clipped by 0 bases and J by 3 bases; unmatched bases: 8. The CDR3 loop is CASSLEDRGTLDTEAFF. As DNA, the CDR3 is TGTGCCAGCAGCTTAGAGGACAGGGGAACGTTGGACACTGAAGCTTTCTTT. Together with reference TRBV11-2 and TRBJ1-1, the CDR3 gives the full variable domain: EAGVAQSPRYKIIEKRQSVAFWCNPISGHATLYWYQQILGQGPKLLIQFQNNGVVDDSQLPKDRFSAERLKGVDSTLKIQPAKLEDSAVYLCASSLEDRGTLDTEAFFGQGTRLTVV.

In this sample, this clonotype turned up a few times. The genes are TRBV10-3 and TRBJ1-1, with TRBD1 matching 9 bases. The junction had 7 bases not matched to a gene; V was cut back by 2 bases and J by 9 bases. This CDR3 has 14 residues. Germline V gene sequence: CDR1 ENHRY, CDR2 SYGVKD. This CDR3 is CAISEGTGLVKAFF. CDR3 bases: TGTGCCATCAGTGAGGGGACAGGGCTAGTTAAAGCTTTCTTT.

This chain links TRBV24-1 with TRBJ2-6, with D hard to call. The CDR3 runs to 16 residues. Germline V lookup: CDR1 KGHDR, CDR2 SFDVKD. V lost 3 bases to trimming and J lost 0 bases, with 8 bases between them. CDR3 residues: CATSDTSTSGANVLTF. CDR3 nucleotide sequence: TGTGCCACCAGTGATACGTCCACCTCTGGGGCCAACGTCCTGACTTTC.

The genes are TRBV19 and TRBJ1-1; TRBD1 aligns across 8 bases. The V gene end was trimmed by 3 bases and the J gene end by 1 base; junction bases not matched to a gene: 7. The CDR3 covers 16 residues. Germline assignment: CDR1 LNHDA and CDR2 SQIVND (reference sequence). DNA for the CDR3: TGTGCCAGTAGTATCCTCATAGGACAGGGGAACACTGAAGCTTTCTTT. Residues: CASSILIGQGNTEAFF.

CDR3: CSARHSTNEKLFF. The CDR3 DNA reads TGCAGTGCTAGACACTCAACTAATGAAAAACTGTTTTTT. V is TRBV20-1 and J is TRBJ1-4; D not resolved. Germline CDR1 is DFQATT and CDR2 is SNEGSKA (reference sequence). Trimming left V 2 bases short and J 0 bases short, with 4 bases between. This CDR3 region has 13 residues.

The rearrangement uses TRBV12-3 or TRBV12-4 and TRBJ1-2, with 10 positions matching TRBD1. V dropped 6 bases and J dropped 8; count of bases not matched to a gene: 6. The CDR3 sequence is 13 residues long. The CDR3 loop is CASRNGQGEGYTF. The CDR3 bases are TGTGCCAGCAGAAATGGACAGGGGGAGGGCTACACCTTC.

Points on this clonotype: Compared with germline, one end of the junction differs, possibly owing to a read error. The CDR3 coding sequence is TGTGCCAGCAGCTTAAACAGGGGTTCACCCCTCCACTTT. Its protein is CASSLNRGSPLHF. This chain joins TRBV5-3 and TRBJ1-6, with 7 bases lining up with TRBD1. TRBV5-3 is marked as an open reading frame, function uncertain. The CDR3 is 13 amino acids.

The sample holds a few counts of this clonotype. The germline gene is not matched at one end of the junction; a read error may be the cause. This chain links TRBV7-3 with TRBJ1-1, with 11 bases fitting TRBD1. This CDR3 has 14 amino acids. Germline V gene data show CDR1 as SGHTA and CDR2 as FQGTGA. CDR3 residues: CASSSLGQGAQRIF. The CDR3 DNA sequence: TGTGCCAGCAGCTCCCTTGGACAGGGGGCACAGAGAATCTTT.

The sample holds a few counts of this clonotype. The gene calls are TRBV2 and TRBJ1-1; D gene unclear. CDR1 and CDR2 from the germline V gene are SNHLY and FYNNEI. V was clipped by 8 bases and J by 0 bases, with 4 bases between them. This CDR3 region has 11 residues. This chain's CDR3 is CASWMNTEAFF. DNA for the CDR3: TGTGCCAGCTGGATGAACACTGAAGCTTTCTTT.

This clonotype has more than one count but fewer than ten. CDR3 region: CASSPARSSYNSPLHF. The CDR3, as DNA: TGTGCCAGCTCACCAGCAAGGAGCTCCTATAATTCACCCCTCCACTTT. This chain links TRBV18 with TRBJ1-6; D remains ambiguous. The length of the CDR3 is 16 residues. Trimming left V 2 bases short and J 0 bases short, with 8 bases between. CDR1 is KGHSH and CDR2 is LQKENI in the germline V gene. The full variable domain, rest sourced from reference TRBV18 and TRBJ1-6, is NAGVMQNPRHLVRRRGQEARLRCSPMKGHSHVYWYRQLPEEGLKFMVYLQKENIIDESGMPKERFSAEFPKEGPSILRIQQVVRGDSAAYFCASSPARSSYNSPLHFGNGTRLTVT.

V gene TRBV7-9 combines with J gene TRBJ2-1; 7 bases agree with TRBD2. Germline-derived CDR1 and CDR2 are SEHNR and FQNEAQ (reference sequence). Germline trimming cut 4 bases from V and 0 bases from J; bases unmatched to any gene: 6. The CDR3 is 16 amino acids. This CDR3 reads CASSSVAGSSYNEQFF. Here the CDR3 DNA reads TGTGCCAGCAGCTCTGTAGCGGGTAGCTCCTACAATGAGCAGTTCTTC.

The chain combines TRBV6-5 with TRBJ2-7; 8 bases agree with TRBD2. Germline V gene data show CDR1 as MNHEY and CDR2 as SVGAGI. The CDR3 covers 16 residues. Trimming cost V 0 bases and J 4 bases; bases outside gene matches: 8. Written as DNA, the CDR3 is TGTGCCAGCAGTTACTCCAGCGGGAGCGGAGGGTACGAGCAGTACTTC. Translation gives CASSYSSGSGGYEQYF.

This chain joins TRBV7-9 and TRBJ2-3; D gene uncertain. CDR3 length: 14 residues. Trimming removed 5 bases at V and 2 bases at J, with 11 bases between. CDR1 is SEHNR, CDR2 FQNEAQ, per germline (reference sequence). This CDR3 reads CASSPVQPTDTQYF. In nucleotides, the CDR3 is TGTGCCAGCAGCCCCGTGCAGCCCACAGATACGCAGTATTTT.

V is TRBV5-1 and J is TRBJ2-1; 8 bases match TRBD2. The V gene's germline CDR1 is SGHRS and CDR2 YFSETQ. V trimming: 3 bases; J trimming: 5 bases; junction bases outside the gene matches: 13. The length of the CDR3 is 17 residues. CDR3 amino acids: CASSSGHLAGNHNEQFF. The CDR3 nucleotides are TGCGCCAGCAGCTCCGGACACCTAGCGGGCAACCACAATGAGCAGTTCTTC. Full variable domain (outside the CDR3, taken from reference TRBV5-1 and TRBJ2-1): KAGVTQTPRYLIKTRGQQVTLSCSPISGHRSVSWYQQTPGQGLQFLFEYFSETQRNKGNFPGRFSGRQFSNSRSEMNVSTLELGDSALYLCASSSGHLAGNHNEQFFGPGTRLTVL.

The rearrangement links TRBV12-3 or TRBV12-4 to TRBJ1-2; D uncertain. V dropped 3 bases and J dropped 2 bases, with 7 bases sitting between them. This CDR3 spans 13 amino acids. In nucleotides, the CDR3 is TGTGCCAGCAGTTTGCCAGGAAACTATGGCTACACCTTC. This gives the protein CASSLPGNYGYTF.

This clonotype was seen a few times. CDR3 nucleotides: TGTGCCAGCAGTGGTCGGGCTCTAGCGGAGGGGTATTTT. Translated, it gives CASSGRALAEGYF. The J gene is TRBJ2-3, the V gene TRBV2; 7 bases map to TRBD2. CDR1 is SNHLY and CDR2 is FYNNEI in the germline V gene. The CDR3 runs 13 residues. V was clipped by 4 bases and J by 14 bases; unmatched bases: 12.

The genes are TRBV12-3 or TRBV12-4 and TRBJ2-1; D might be TRBD1 (6 bases). The CDR3 totals 15 residues. With 5 bases removed from V and 4 bases from J, the gap between germline ends came to 15 bases. CDR3 loop: CASSRSARGYNEQFF. CDR3 sequence (DNA): TGTGCCAGCAGTCGCAGCGCGAGGGGGTACAATGAGCAGTTCTTC.

This clonotype showed up just a few times. The chain joins TRBV10-3 to TRBJ2-7; 9 bases are shared with TRBD1. J lost 1 base, V lost 2 bases, and 3 bases had no gene match. Germline V gene lookup returns CDR1 ENHRY and CDR2 SYGVKD. The CDR3 contains 15 residues. CDR3 residues: CAISEMGQGSYEQYF. The CDR3 nucleotides are TGTGCCATCAGTGAGATGGGACAGGGTTCCTACGAGCAGTACTTC.

V gene TRBV20-1 combines with J gene TRBJ2-1; 10 bases fit TRBD2. Trimming removed 6 bases from V and 5 bases from J; junction bases left unmatched: 10. Germline loops: CDR1 DFQATT, CDR2 SNEGSKA (reference sequence). This CDR3 has 15 residues. The CDR3 DNA sequence: TGCAGTGCGTCCTCAGCTAGCGGGAGCAACAATGAGCAGTTCTTC. Translating it yields CSASSASGSNNEQFF.

Only one count was recorded for this clonotype. The V gene is TRBV3-1, the J gene TRBJ1-2; D possibly corresponds to TRBD1 (5 bases). Germline V gene lookup returns CDR1 LGHDT and CDR2 YNNKEL (reference sequence). V was cut by 0 bases and J by 4 bases, with 9 bases left in between. The length of the CDR3 is 14 residues. The DNA for the CDR3 is TGTGCCAGCAGCCAAGAAGGGGCGGTCTATGGCTACACCTTC. This translates into CASSQEGAVYGYTF.

The chain uses TRBV5-8 and TRBJ1-5; a possible D gene is TRBD1 (5 bases). Germline lookup yields CDR1 SGHTS and CDR2 YDEGEE. The CDR3 runs 13 residues. V lost 4 bases and J lost 7, with 12 bases in between. The DNA of the CDR3 is TGTGCCAGCAGCCCTTTACGGGGGCAGCCCCAGCATTTT. Its protein is CASSPLRGQPQHF.

V is TRBV6-5 and J is TRBJ2-2; D is ambiguous. Germline CDR1 is MNHEY and CDR2 is SVGAGI. The CDR3 has 15 amino acids. The V end lost 2 bases, the J end lost 6 bases, and 13 bases lay between the germline ends. The CDR3 coding sequence is TGTGCCAGCAGTTACGAGCCTCACACCCCCGGGGAGCTGTTTTTT. It specifies CASSYEPHTPGELFF.